Below are 31 T cell receptor beta chains sequenced from a single sample in a study of shared clonotypes between healthy human individuals. Repertoires were generated with immunoSEQ multiplex PCR, while TCRdb's copy carries only in-frame clones and drops some. This sample has roughly 2.5 million clones, with 90% to 95% found just once. The sample consisted of naive CD4+ T cells sorted from blood. Subset meaning: CD45RA+ positively selected. Every receptor here comes from a man aged 18-30 years in good health.

The chain employs TRBV15 and TRBJ1-3; D call uncertain. From germline, CDR1 is LNHNV and CDR2 YYDKDF (reference sequence). This CDR3 has 14 residues. V dropped 3 bases and J dropped 4 bases, with 10 bases sitting between them. In DNA, the CDR3 is TGTGCCACCAGCAGGGACCGCATCGGAAACACCATATATTTT. As protein: CATSRDRIGNTIYF. Complete variable domain (other parts from reference TRBV15 and TRBJ1-3): DAMVIQNPRYQVTQFGKPVTLSCSQTLNHNVMYWYQQKSSQAPKLLFHYYDKDFNNEADTPDNFQSRRPNTSFCFLDIRSPGLGDTAMYLCATSRDRIGNTIYFGEGSWLTVV.

The CDR3 here is CASSYRDRVDGYTF. The CDR3 coding sequence is TGTGCCAGCAGTTACCGGGACAGGGTTGATGGCTACACCTTC. The V and J genes are TRBV28 and TRBJ1-2; 9 nucleotides line up with TRBD1. In germline, CDR1 is MDHEN, CDR2 SYDVKM. The ends lost 4 bases at V and 6 bases at J; junction bases unmatched: 6. The CDR3 covers 14 residues.

The rearrangement uses TRBV5-6 and TRBJ2-2; D is perhaps TRBD1 or TRBD2 (6 bases each). The CDR3 length is 16 residues. The germline CDR1 and CDR2 sequences are SGHDT and YYEEEE. The germline V and J ends were trimmed by 2 bases and 0 bases, with 11 bases remaining between them. In nucleotides, the CDR3 is TGTGCCAGCAGCTTCGAGGGGGGCTCGAACACCGGGGAGCTGTTTTTT. Protein: CASSFEGGSNTGELFF.

The V gene is TRBV10-2, the J gene TRBJ1-3; a possible D gene is TRBD1 (5 bases). The germline V gene has CDR1 WSHSY and CDR2 SAAADI. The CDR3 has 15 amino acids. Trimming took off 2 bases at V and 4 bases at J, with 12 bases between the two ends. DNA for the CDR3: TGCGCCAGCAGTGAGATGGGGACCGCCGGAAACACCATATATTTT. Translating gives CASSEMGTAGNTIYF.

Details on this clone: Different DNA sequences within this sample yield the same CDR3. The chain combines TRBV5-1 with TRBJ2-1, with D perhaps matching TRBD2 (5 bases). The CDR3 has 15 amino acids. Germline V CDR1 and CDR2: SGHRS, YFSETQ. V dropped 0 bases and J dropped 0 bases, with 7 bases sitting between them. CDR3 nucleotide sequence: TGCGCCAGCAGCTTGGACGGGGACTCCTACAATGAGCAGTTCTTC. Translating it yields CASSLDGDSYNEQFF.

The chain is built from TRBV9 and TRBJ2-3, with D perhaps TRBD2 (6 bases). Germline CDR1 and CDR2: SGDLS and YYNGEE. The CDR3 runs to 15 residues. V was clipped by 1 base and J by 1 base, with 10 bases between them. DNA for the CDR3: TGTGCCAGCAGCGTACTATTAGCGGGCACAGATACGCAGTATTTT. Encoded protein: CASSVLLAGTDTQYF.

This chain uses TRBV5-1 with TRBJ2-2, with 10 bases identical to TRBD1. The CDR3 is made up of 16 amino acids. CDR1 is SGHRS, CDR2 YFSETQ, per germline. Trimming at V came to 4 bases and at J to 6 bases, leaving 9 bases not matched to a gene. CDR3 sequence reads: CASSPTPGQGAGELFF. DNA for the CDR3: TGCGCCAGCAGCCCCACACCCGGACAGGGGGCCGGGGAGCTGTTTTTT.

Points on this clone: The sample carries other DNA sequences with the same CDR3. The chain has TRBV5-1 and TRBJ2-7; TRBD2 matches 10 bases. CDR1 and CDR2 (germline): SGHRS, YFSETQ. This CDR3 is built from 13 residues. The ends lost 4 bases at V and 4 bases at J; junction bases unmatched: 2. CDR3 DNA: TGCGCCAGCAGCCCTAGCGGGGGTTACGAGCAGTACTTC. This sequence encodes CASSPSGGYEQYF.

The chain joins TRBV19 to TRBJ1-1; D is perhaps TRBD1 (6 bases). The V and J ends lost 4 bases and 8 bases respectively, with 14 bases between them. Germline loops: CDR1 LNHDA, CDR2 SQIVND (reference sequence). The CDR3 extends over 13 amino acids. CDR3 sequence: CASSRPTGAEAFF. CDR3 DNA: TGTGCCAGTAGTAGACCGACGGGGGCGGAAGCTTTCTTT.

The chain is built from TRBV5-8 and TRBJ1-3; D remains unclear. The V gene's germline CDR1 is SGHTS and CDR2 YDEGEE. This CDR3 is built from 13 residues. The V and J ends lost 4 bases and 12 bases respectively, with 17 bases between them. In DNA, the CDR3 is TGTGCCAGCAGCCGCGGACGGTCCCTCAGCATATATTTT. It specifies CASSRGRSLSIYF.

The gene calls are TRBV5-1 and TRBJ2-1; the match to TRBD2 covers 10 bases. The CDR3 has 17 residues. J was trimmed by 7 bases and V by 4 bases; bases with no gene match: 14. Germline assignment: CDR1 SGHRS and CDR2 YFSETQ. The chain's CDR3 is CASSRSGRLYSGNEQFF. CDR3 bases: TGCGCCAGCAGCCGTAGCGGGAGGCTATATTCCGGGAATGAGCAGTTCTTC.

The chain uses TRBV9 and TRBJ1-2; D gene ambiguous. Trimming stripped 3 bases from V and 5 bases from J, with 17 bases between. The CDR3 loop spans 15 amino acids. In germline, CDR1 is SGDLS, CDR2 YYNGEE. CDR3 residues: CASSEGSPTPYGYTF. The CDR3, as DNA: TGTGCCAGCAGCGAAGGGTCCCCTACCCCTTATGGCTACACCTTC.

This rearrangement joins TRBV23-1 to TRBJ2-1, with a tentative D call TRBD1 (6 bases). TRBV23-1 is filed as an ORF, its function uncertain. Between the trimmed V and J ends, which lost 0 bases and 0 bases, there was a span of 12 bases. The CDR3 is made up of 17 amino acids. CDR3 sequence reads: CASSQSRTDTSYNEQFF. In nucleotides, the CDR3 is TGCGCCAGCAGTCAATCCCGGACAGATACCTCCTACAATGAGCAGTTCTTC.

The chain joins TRBV27 to TRBJ2-5; a weak D match, TRBD1 (6 bases). The germline gives CDR1 MNHEY, CDR2 SMNVEV (reference sequence). CDR3 length: 17 amino acids. Trimming shortened V by 3 bases and J by 4 bases, and 21 bases separated the two germline ends. CDR3 in DNA: TGTGCCAGCAGTTTGAGACGCCCAGGGGTGTTAGGAGAGACCCAGTACTTC. It yields the protein CASSLRRPGVLGETQYF.

V gene TRBV27 combines with J gene TRBJ2-5, with 8 positions matching TRBD2. This CDR3 region has 15 residues. Germline V lookup: CDR1 MNHEY, CDR2 SMNVEV (reference sequence). V lost 3 bases to trimming and J lost 4 bases; unmatched junction nucleotides: 7. CDR3 loop: CASSFGRGGRETQYF. CDR3 DNA sequence: TGTGCCAGCAGTTTCGGGAGGGGGGGACGAGAGACCCAGTACTTC.

About this clone: At the DNA level, this CDR3 is encoded by other sequences in the same sample as well. The genes are TRBV19 and TRBJ1-5, with unresolved D. The CDR3 runs to 14 residues. CDR1 is LNHDA and CDR2 is SQIVND in the germline V gene (reference sequence). V dropped 5 bases and J dropped 2 bases, with 10 bases sitting between them. The CDR3: CASSSGQGNQPQHF. The CDR3, as DNA: TGTGCCAGTAGTTCGGGTCAGGGCAATCAGCCCCAGCATTTT.

The chain uses TRBV2 and TRBJ2-1; 10 nucleotides agree with TRBD2. This CDR3 spans 21 amino acids. The junction had 18 bases not matched to a gene; V was cut back by 4 bases and J by 0 bases. Germline values: CDR1 SNHLY, CDR2 FYNNEI. The CDR3 loop reads CASSAPRTGVSGGSSYNEQFF. The CDR3 coding sequence is TGTGCCAGCAGTGCCCCAAGGACTGGGGTTAGCGGGGGGTCCTCCTACAATGAGCAGTTCTTC.

The genes are TRBV10-3 and TRBJ1-6; 8 bases are a match to TRBD1. Trimming took 6 bases from V and 8 from J; bases not matched to a gene: 6. The CDR3 extends over 14 amino acids. In germline, CDR1 is ENHRY, CDR2 SYGVKD. This CDR3 reads CAISNRGTDSPLHF. DNA of the CDR3: TGTGCCATCAGCAACAGGGGGACCGATTCACCCCTCCACTTT.

Concerning this clone itself: The sample contains more than one DNA sequence encoding this CDR3. V is TRBV5-1 and J is TRBJ2-5; D is unresolved. V gave up 0 bases and J gave up 2 bases, with 8 bases separating them. The CDR3 sequence is 14 residues long. CDR1 is SGHRS, CDR2 YFSETQ, per germline. Written as DNA, the CDR3 is TGCGCCAGCAGCTTGGGTAGTGTACAAGAGACCCAGTACTTC. This gives the protein CASSLGSVQETQYF.

The chain employs TRBV6-6 and TRBJ2-5; 10 positions match TRBD1. The CDR3 sequence is 16 residues long. Germline CDR1 reads MNHNY; CDR2 reads SVGAGI (reference sequence). V was clipped by 5 bases and J by 0 bases; unmatched bases: 6. The CDR3 loop is CASSPRTGGYQETQYF. CDR3 DNA: TGTGCCAGCAGTCCCCGGACAGGGGGGTACCAAGAGACCCAGTACTTC.

The chain carries TRBV2 and TRBJ2-2, with D possibly being TRBD1 (7 bases). The V end was cut by 2 bases, the J end by 6 bases, with 16 bases between. This CDR3 comprises 16 residues. Germline lookup yields CDR1 SNHLY and CDR2 FYNNEI. This CDR3 is CASSEWGRGAAGELFF. As DNA, the CDR3 is TGTGCCAGCAGTGAATGGGGCAGGGGGGCGGCCGGGGAGCTGTTTTTT. The full variable domain, with the rest looked up from reference TRBV2 and TRBJ2-2, is EPEVTQTPSHQVTQMGQEVILRCVPISNHLYFYWYRQILGQKVEFLVSFYNNEISEKSEIFDDQFSVERPDGSNFTLKIRSTKLEDSAMYFCASSEWGRGAAGELFFGEGSRLTVL.

The rearrangement links TRBV15 to TRBJ2-1; D gene unclear. CDR3 size: 12 residues. V shed 0 bases and J shed 12 bases, with 9 bases lying between them. Germline CDR1 is LNHNV and CDR2 is YYDKDF (reference sequence). The CDR3 sequence: CATSRDRVVQFF. In nucleotides, the CDR3 is TGTGCCACCAGCAGAGATCGGGTTGTGCAGTTCTTC.

The genes are TRBV23-1 and TRBJ2-1; tentative D call: TRBD1 (5 bases). TRBV23-1 is assigned to the ORF class and has an uncertain function. The V end lost 4 bases, the J end lost 0 bases, and 16 bases lay between the germline ends. The CDR3 has 17 amino acids. DNA for the CDR3: TGCGCCAGCAGTCTAACCCTTCCAGGGCCCTCCTACAATGAGCAGTTCTTC. It yields the protein CASSLTLPGPSYNEQFF.

This chain joins TRBV4-1 and TRBJ1-5; no reliable D call. Germline V gene lookup returns CDR1 MGHRA and CDR2 YSYEKL. The CDR3 consists of 15 residues. Trimming took off 1 base at V and 3 bases at J, with 10 bases between the two ends. The CDR3 DNA reads as TGCGCCAGCAGCCAAGCTACAGTAAACAATCAGCCCCAGCATTTT. This sequence encodes CASSQATVNNQPQHF.

As concerns this clone: This specimen includes other DNA sequences encoding the same CDR3. The DNA for the CDR3 is TGTGCCAGCAGCTTATCTGGTTACGAGCAGTACTTC. Translating it yields CASSLSGYEQYF. This chain uses TRBV7-2 with TRBJ2-7; the D is unclear. Germline values: CDR1 SGHTA, CDR2 FQGNSA. V was trimmed by 2 bases and J by 4 bases, leaving 6 bases between them. This CDR3 has 12 residues.

About this clone itself: Its ends do not fully match the called genes, so a read error is possible. The chain uses TRBV6-1 and TRBJ2-1; D is undetermined. The CDR3 runs 10 residues. CDR1 is MNHNS and CDR2 is SASEGT in the germline V gene. The CDR3 region has the DNA TGTGCCACCAGTTCACAGGAGCAGTTCTTC. This encodes CATSSQEQFF.

J is TRBJ2-4 and V is TRBV5-1, with D perhaps matching TRBD2 (6 bases). The ends were cut back, 5 bases at V and 0 bases at J, with 12 bases in the middle. Germline V gene sequence: CDR1 SGHRS, CDR2 YFSETQ. The CDR3 has 15 amino acids. CDR3 amino acids: CASSAGTIAKNIQYF. CDR3 nucleotide sequence: TGCGCCAGCAGTGCGGGAACTATAGCCAAAAACATTCAGTACTTC.

V and J are TRBV2 and TRBJ2-7, with 8 bases that match TRBD1. The germline CDR1 and CDR2 sequences are SNHLY and FYNNEI. The CDR3 is 14 amino acids. The J segment lost 5 bases and the V segment lost 7 bases, leaving 10 bases of the junction unmatched. The CDR3 region has the DNA TGTGCCAGCAAGGGGGTCAGGGGGCAAAACGAGCAGTACTTC. This encodes CASKGVRGQNEQYF.

V usage is TRBV18 and J usage is TRBJ2-7; no clear D. In germline, CDR1 is KGHSH, CDR2 LQKENI. This CDR3 contains 14 residues. V was trimmed by 3 bases and J by 5 bases, leaving 14 bases between them. CDR3 sequence (DNA): TGTGCCAGCTCACCGAATAACCCAGGCCACGAGCAGTACTTC. Its translation is CASSPNNPGHEQYF.

The chain has TRBV9 and TRBJ2-5; D uncertain. V lost 0 bases to trimming and J lost 4 bases, with 13 bases between them. The CDR3 length is 15 residues. Germline assignment: CDR1 SGDLS and CDR2 YYNGEE. In nucleotides, the CDR3 is TGTGCCAGCAGCGTAGAAGGACGGGCGCCAGAGACCCAGTACTTC. Its protein is CASSVEGRAPETQYF.

The rearrangement links TRBV6-6 to TRBJ2-1; TRBD2 matches 14 bases. Germline CDR1 reads MNHNY; CDR2 reads SVGAGI (reference sequence). The CDR3 extends over 15 amino acids. The ends lost 6 bases at V and 14 bases at J; junction bases unmatched: 12. The chain's CDR3 is CASRTAGTSGSHEFF. The CDR3, as DNA: TGTGCCAGCAGAACCGCGGGGACTAGCGGGAGTCATGAGTTCTTC.